Presented here are 12 T cell receptor beta chains from one specimen sequenced in a study of a mutant IDH1 vaccine in newly diagnosed glioma. Some clones are missing from TCRdb's copy, which holds only in-frame ones; the method was immunoSEQ multiplex PCR. The sample carries tens of thousands of clones, 81% recorded once. This sample's time point: week 35, safety follow-up. Topical imiquimod accompanied each vaccine dose, which consisted of 300 ug of mutant IDH1 20-mer peptide. Their recognized antigens are unknown. Here the sequenced sample was PBMCs, taken from a glioma patient whose treatment included an IDH1 peptide vaccine. These receptors all stem from a man aged 35-49 years with glioma.

J is TRBJ2-7 and V is TRBV5-1; D gene unclear. This CDR3 contains 14 residues. V was clipped by 0 bases and J by 4 bases, with 11 bases between them. In germline, CDR1 is SGHRS, CDR2 YFSETQ. CDR3 sequence: CASSLGLKAYEQYF. The CDR3 DNA is TGCGCCAGCAGCTTGGGCCTGAAGGCTTACGAGCAGTACTTC.

The chain employs TRBV4-3 and TRBJ2-7; D perhaps matches TRBD2 (6 bases). The CDR3 sequence is 15 residues long. CDR1 LGHNA and CDR2 YSLEER come from the germline V gene. The V end lost 0 bases, the J end lost 2 bases, and 11 bases lay between the germline ends. CDR3 nucleotides: TGCGCCAGCAGCCAAGACCGGACTATTCCCTACGAGCAGTACTTC. This codes for CASSQDRTIPYEQYF.

The V and J genes are TRBV9 and TRBJ1-5, with 10 bases aligning to TRBD1. Germline V gives CDR1 SGDLS, CDR2 YYNGEE. V lost 4 bases to trimming and J lost 6 bases; unmatched junction nucleotides: 7. The CDR3 length is 15 residues. The CDR3 DNA is TGTGCCAGCAGCCCGACAGGGGGCGCGGCTCAGCCCCAGCATTTT. This sequence encodes CASSPTGGAAQPQHF. The full variable domain, completed using reference TRBV9 and TRBJ1-5, is DSGVTQTPKHLITATGQRVTLRCSPRSGDLSVYWYQQSLDQGLQFLIQYYNGEERAKGNILERFSAQQFPDLHSELNLSSLELGDSALYFCASSPTGGAAQPQHFGDGTRLSIL.

This CDR3 reads CASSQDMTGGRGGELFF. CDR3 coding DNA: TGCGCCAGCAGCCAAGATATGACAGGGGGCAGAGGCGGGGAGCTGTTTTTT. V gene TRBV4-3 combines with J gene TRBJ2-2, with 10 bases fitting TRBD1. This CDR3 contains 17 residues. V lost 0 bases, J lost 7 bases, and 8 bases stayed unmatched. Per the germline V gene, CDR1 is LGHNA and CDR2 is YSLEER.

The chain joins TRBV5-5 to TRBJ2-2; D not certain. V dropped 3 bases and J dropped 0 bases, with 6 bases sitting between them. The germline gives CDR1 SGHKS, CDR2 YYEKEE (reference sequence). The length of the CDR3 is 14 residues. In DNA, the CDR3 is TGTGCCAGCAGCTCGGGCCCGAACACCGGGGAGCTGTTTTTT. It is translated as CASSSGPNTGELFF.

The CDR3 DNA sequence: TGTGCCAGCAGTTTATCGGGCCCCGGGAACACTGAAGCTTTCTTT. Its translation is CASSLSGPGNTEAFF. The chain combines TRBV27 with TRBJ1-1; no reliable D call. The CDR3 extends over 15 amino acids. Between the trimmed V and J ends, which lost 0 bases and 1 base, there was a span of 9 bases. Per germline, CDR1 MNHEY and CDR2 SMNVEV (reference sequence).

V usage is TRBV18 and J usage is TRBJ1-3; 7 nucleotides line up with TRBD1. The CDR3 is made up of 16 amino acids. Germline CDR1 KGHSH, CDR2 LQKENI. Losses at the gene ends were 3 bases for V and 7 bases for J; bases not matched to a gene: 12. CDR3 nucleotides: TGTGCCAGCTCACCTGGGAGACAGGGTGGTTCGAACACCATATATTTT. This sequence encodes CASSPGRQGGSNTIYF.

This clone came up a few times. One junction end disagrees with the germline gene, perhaps due to a read error. The V gene is TRBV4-2, the J gene TRBJ1-1; D is unresolved. This CDR3 is built from 12 residues. CDR1 is LGHNA, CDR2 YNFKEQ, per germline. This CDR3 is CASCLDPADLRF. The DNA of the CDR3 is TGTGCCAGTTGCCTTGACCCAGCCGACCTCAGGTTT.

The chain couples TRBV10-2 to TRBJ1-4; D uncertain. The CDR3 has 12 amino acids. The germline V gene encodes CDR1 WSHSY and CDR2 SAAADI. V lost 7 bases to trimming and J lost 8 bases, with 11 bases between them. CDR3: CASTRFGEKLFF. Here the CDR3 DNA reads TGCGCCAGCACAAGGTTTGGGGAAAAACTGTTTTTT.

This chain joins TRBV5-6 and TRBJ1-4; 9 positions agree with TRBD1. The length of the CDR3 is 14 residues. With 2 bases clipped from V and 5 bases from J, the junction kept 1 base outside the gene matches. Germline CDR1 and CDR2: SGHDT and YYEEEE. CDR3 nucleotide sequence: TGTGCCAGCAGCTTCGGGACAGGGAATGAAAAACTGTTTTTT. Translating it yields CASSFGTGNEKLFF.

The chain couples TRBV7-2 to TRBJ1-1, with D possibly being TRBD1 (6 bases). Germline CDR1 and CDR2: SGHTA and FQGNSA. Trimming shortened V by 1 base and J by 5 bases, and 11 bases separated the two germline ends. The CDR3 sequence is 14 residues long. The CDR3 spells CASSLEQGRTEAFF. Here the CDR3 DNA reads TGTGCCAGCAGCTTAGAACAGGGCCGGACTGAAGCTTTCTTT.

The chain uses TRBV6-5 and TRBJ2-2, with D hard to call. Germline CDR1 MNHEY, CDR2 SVGAGI. The V end lost 4 bases, the J end lost 7 bases, and 7 bases lay between the germline ends. This CDR3 comprises 12 residues. The CDR3 loop reads CASSSTVGELFF. In DNA form, the CDR3 reads TGTGCCAGCAGTTCAACGGTCGGGGAGCTGTTTTTT.